The 15 T cell receptor beta chains below were found in one sample sequenced in a study of T cells in Graves' hyperthyroidism and ophthalmopathy. From RNA transcripts, TCR beta CDR3 regions were amplified. When the TCR CDR3 underwent first-round RT-PCR, the HTBI primer set was used. MiXCR, run by TCRdb on the multiplex PCR reads, gives a single entry per CDR3 protein. The sample carries some 570,000 distinct CDR3 sequences, approximately 15% recorded once. The sequenced sample was blood. The receptor source for this set is a young woman with Graves' ophthalmopathy.

The V gene is TRBV6-5, the J gene TRBJ1-1; D is unresolved. This CDR3 has 14 amino acids. V was trimmed by 1 base and J by 4 bases, leaving 10 bases between them. CDR1 and CDR2 from the germline V gene are MNHEY and SVGAGI. Here the CDR3 reads CASSYYSVATEAFF. Here the CDR3 DNA reads TGTGCCAGCAGTTACTACTCGGTGGCCACTGAAGCTTTCTTT.

This clonotype was observed many times. The gene calls are TRBV12-3 or TRBV12-4 and TRBJ2-7; weak D call: TRBD1 (6 bases). Trimming stripped 6 bases from V and 4 bases from J, with 22 bases between. There are 16 residues in the CDR3. The CDR3 loop reads CASSQGPGTKLYEQYF. DNA for the CDR3: TGTGCCAGCAGCCAAGGTCCTGGGACAAAACTTTACGAGCAGTACTTC.

Ten or more counts support this clonotype. This rearrangement joins TRBV18 to TRBJ1-5; TRBD1 matches 7 bases. Germline loops: CDR1 KGHSH, CDR2 LQKENI. V dropped 2 bases and J dropped 3; count of bases not matched to a gene: 7. There are 16 residues in the CDR3. The CDR3 protein is CASSPNGGQNNQPQHF. In DNA, the CDR3 is TGTGCCAGCTCACCAAACGGGGGACAGAACAATCAGCCCCAGCATTTT.

This clonotype was observed at least ten times. CDR3 loop: CASSSWGSRGYGYTF. The CDR3 DNA reads as TGTGCCAGCAGCTCCTGGGGTTCCCGAGGGTATGGCTACACCTTC. This chain uses TRBV7-2 with TRBJ1-2, with D unresolved. The germline CDR1 and CDR2 sequences are SGHTA and FQGNSA. The CDR3 consists of 15 residues. The V gene lost 4 bases and the J gene lost 5 bases, with 17 bases spanning the gap. Full variable domain (outside the CDR3, taken from reference TRBV7-2 and TRBJ1-2): GAGVSQSPSNKVTEKGKDVELRCDPISGHTALYWYRQSLGQGLEFLIYFQGNSAPDKSGLPSDRFSAERTGGSVSTLTIQRTQQEDSAVYLCASSSWGSRGYGYTFGSGTRLTVV.

This chain connects TRBV7-9 to TRBJ2-1; D could derive from TRBD1 or TRBD2 (5 bases each). Between the trimmed V and J ends, which lost 7 bases and 3 bases, there was a span of 13 bases. The CDR3 contains 14 residues. Germline V gene sequence: CDR1 SEHNR, CDR2 FQNEAQ (reference sequence). The CDR3 DNA sequence: TGTGCCAGCATCCCCGGGGCCCTCTACAATGAGCAGTTCTTC. Translating it yields CASIPGALYNEQFF.

This clonotype was observed many times. The V and J genes are TRBV14 and TRBJ2-7; D is ambiguous. Germline loops: CDR1 SGHDN, CDR2 FVKESK. There are 13 residues in the CDR3. Trimming left V 4 bases short and J 3 bases short, with 10 bases between. CDR3: CASSPRLHYEQYF. The CDR3 region has the DNA TGTGCCAGCAGCCCCCGGCTACACTACGAGCAGTACTTC.

The chain combines TRBV6-2 or TRBV6-3 with TRBJ2-3; TRBD2 matches 10 bases. This CDR3 has 14 residues. The V and J ends lost 7 bases and 3 bases, in that order; junction bases with no gene match: 4. Germline V lookup: CDR1 MNHEY, CDR2 SVGEGT. CDR3 coding DNA: TGTGCCAGCACGGGTAGCGGGAGGACAGATACGCAGTATTTT. Translation gives CASTGSGRTDTQYF.

The table lists this clonotype with many counts. V is TRBV11-2 and J is TRBJ2-1; TRBD2 might be the D (5 bases). Trimming left V 2 bases short and J 2 bases short, with 13 bases between. The CDR3 is 16 amino acids. Germline CDR1 is SGHAT and CDR2 is FQNNGV. In DNA form, the CDR3 reads TGTGCCAGCAGCTTAAACCTCCCGGGAACCTACAATGAGCAGTTCTTC. It translates to CASSLNLPGTYNEQFF. Based on the CDR3 plus reference TRBV11-2 and TRBJ2-1, the full variable domain is EAGVAQSPRYKIIEKRQSVAFWCNPISGHATLYWYQQILGQGPKLLIQFQNNGVVDDSQLPKDRFSAERLKGVDSTLKIQPAKLEDSAVYLCASSLNLPGTYNEQFFGPGTRLTVL.

Many counts were recorded for this clonotype. This chain joins TRBV15 and TRBJ2-7; maybe TRBD1 (6 bases). CDR1 and CDR2 (germline): LNHNV, YYDKDF (reference sequence). The CDR3 runs 14 residues. V was pared by 4 bases and J by 4 bases, with 14 bases between. The CDR3 region is CATSTHRDGYEQYF. CDR3 bases: TGTGCCACCAGCACTCACAGGGACGGGTACGAGCAGTACTTC.

J is TRBJ1-5 and V is TRBV28; tentatively, D is TRBD1 (6 bases). The CDR3 length is 15 residues. Trimming removed 5 bases from V and 0 bases from J, with 11 bases in between. The germline CDR1 and CDR2 sequences are MDHEN and SYDVKM. CDR3 residues: CASSPRGSSNQPQHF. In DNA, the CDR3 is TGTGCCAGCAGTCCCAGGGGCTCTAGCAATCAGCCCCAGCATTTT.

The rearrangement uses TRBV9 and TRBJ1-2; 7 bases match TRBD1. The CDR3 runs to 17 residues. Germline V gene lookup returns CDR1 SGDLS and CDR2 YYNGEE. The J segment lost 1 base and the V segment lost 3 bases, leaving 12 bases of the junction unmatched. In DNA, the CDR3 is TGTGCCAGCAGCGAGAGCTCGGGACAGAACATTAACTATGGCTACACCTTC. Residues: CASSESSGQNINYGYTF.

This clonotype was seen repeatedly, ten times or more. The CDR3 is CASSAGTYRRTDTQYF. In DNA, the CDR3 is TGTGCCAGCAGCGCCGGAACCTACAGGCGCACAGATACGCAGTATTTT. This chain joins TRBV9 and TRBJ2-3, with a possible D match to TRBD1 (5 bases). This CDR3 is built from 16 residues. CDR1 and CDR2 from the germline V gene are SGDLS and YYNGEE. V lost 3 bases to trimming and J lost 1 base, with 15 bases between them.

This clonotype was recorded a few times. The V gene is TRBV5-1, the J gene TRBJ2-3; TRBD2 matches at 7 bases. The length of the CDR3 is 14 residues. The V gene end was trimmed by 4 bases and the J gene end by 6 bases; junction bases not matched to a gene: 8. Germline CDR1 and CDR2: SGHRS and YFSETQ. CDR3 nucleotide sequence: TGCGCCAGCAGCGTCCGGGAGGTCGGGGATACGCAGTATTTT. Translating gives CASSVREVGDTQYF.

This chain links TRBV27 with TRBJ1-2; D not resolved. The CDR3 is 14 amino acids. Deletions cut 3 bases from V and 4 bases from J, with 12 bases between. CDR1 is MNHEY and CDR2 is SMNVEV in the germline V gene (reference sequence). CDR3 nucleotides: TGTGCCAGCAGTTTTGGCAGGCGAACCTATGGCTACACCTTC. Encoded protein: CASSFGRRTYGYTF.

To note about this clonotype: A single base separates this from a much larger clone, so it may be a read error. The conserved phenylalanine or tryptophan normally closing the CDR3 is absent here, so this likely arose from a read error. This chain links TRBV2 with TRBJ1-1, with a tentative D call TRBD1 (6 bases). Germline V gene data show CDR1 as SNHLY and CDR2 as FYNNEI. This CDR3 has 14 amino acids. The V gene lost 10 bases and the J gene lost 5 bases, with 20 bases spanning the gap. The CDR3 spells CATGGGGEVTEAFS. The CDR3 bases are TGTGCCACCGGGGGAGGGGGAGAGGTGACTGAAGCTTTCTCT.